The subject of this entry is one TCR beta chain. Its matching antigen is unknown. TCRdb's table, derived via immunoSEQ multiplex PCR, lists solely in-frame clones and lacks some. The sample lists 150,000 to 200,000 clones; around 94% were seen once. Germline assignment: CDR1 MNHEY and CDR2 SMNVEV (reference sequence). The CDR3 totals 15 residues. The germline V and J ends were trimmed by 4 bases and 4 bases, with 16 bases remaining between them. This entry is derived from a study of T cell responses to AZD1222 COVID-19 vaccine. Study-level results: A reported finding is that nearly half of spike-specific TCRs target unmutated variant regions. Just 5 to 7 people given AZD1222 tested seropositive at baseline. At 160-218 and 743-854, vaccine-associated CD4 TCRs were dominant, and they spanned spike. None of the repertoires were sampled until the peak T cell response had passed.

The sequencing used peripheral blood, collected on day 0 of AZD1222 vaccination. V usage is TRBV27 and J usage is TRBJ1-1, with D unresolved. The receptor comes from an adult in good health. Here the CDR3 DNA reads TGTGCCAGCAGTTCGACCTTTCCGTCTACCACTGAAGCTTTCTTT. This sequence encodes CASSSTFPSTTEAFF.